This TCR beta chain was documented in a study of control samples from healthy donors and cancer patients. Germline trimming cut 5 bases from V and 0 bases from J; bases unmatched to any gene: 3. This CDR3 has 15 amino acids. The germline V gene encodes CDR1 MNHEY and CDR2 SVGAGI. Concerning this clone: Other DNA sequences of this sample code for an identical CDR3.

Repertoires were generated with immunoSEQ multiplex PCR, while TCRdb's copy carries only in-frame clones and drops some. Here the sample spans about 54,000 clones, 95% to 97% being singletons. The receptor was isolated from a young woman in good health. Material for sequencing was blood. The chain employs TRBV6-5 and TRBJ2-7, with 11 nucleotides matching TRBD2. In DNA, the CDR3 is TGTGCCAGCAGTCCGGGGACTAGCGGCTCCTACGAGCAGTACTTC. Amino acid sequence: CASSPGTSGSYEQYF.